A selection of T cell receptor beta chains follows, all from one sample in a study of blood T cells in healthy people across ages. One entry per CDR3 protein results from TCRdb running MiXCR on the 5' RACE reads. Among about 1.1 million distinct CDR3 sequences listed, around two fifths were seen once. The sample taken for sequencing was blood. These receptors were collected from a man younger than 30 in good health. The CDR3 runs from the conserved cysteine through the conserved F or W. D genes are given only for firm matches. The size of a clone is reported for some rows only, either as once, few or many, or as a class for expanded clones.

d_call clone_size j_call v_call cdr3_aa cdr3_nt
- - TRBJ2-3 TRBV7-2 CASSLGGFADTQYF TGTGCCAGCAGCTTAGGGGGGTTCGCAGATACGCAGTATTTT
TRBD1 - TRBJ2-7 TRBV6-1 CASSPGQVIGEQYF TGTGCCAGCAGTCCGGGACAGGTTATTGGCGAGCAGTACTTC
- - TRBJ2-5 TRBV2 CASSGTSGNQETQYF TGTGCCAGCAGTGGAACCTCGGGTAACCAAGAGACCCAGTACTTC
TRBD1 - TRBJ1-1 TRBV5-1 CASKFRQGAGGTEAFF TGCGCCAGCAAGTTTAGGCAGGGGGCAGGTGGGACTGAAGCTTTCTTT
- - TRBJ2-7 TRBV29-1 CSVEKTGALSDEQYF TGCAGCGTTGAAAAAACAGGTGCTTTGTCGGATGAGCAGTACTTC
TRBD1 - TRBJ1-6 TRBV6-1 CASSDGTGANSLLHF TGTGCCAGCAGTGACGGGACAGGGGCCAATTCACTCCTCCACTTT
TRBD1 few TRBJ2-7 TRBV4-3 CASSQEAGQGTYNEQYF TGCGCCAGCAGCCAAGAAGCGGGACAGGGAACCTACAATGAGCAGTACTTC
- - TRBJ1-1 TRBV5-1 CASSLDPQGPSRGEAFF TGCGCCAGCAGCCTGGACCCGCAGGGGCCCTCTCGGGGTGAAGCTTTCTTT
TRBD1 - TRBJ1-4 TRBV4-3 CASSQEDRGTEKLFF TGCGCCAGCAGCCAGGAGGACAGGGGTACAGAAAAACTGTTTTTT
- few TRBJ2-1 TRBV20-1 CSAAQDGGNEQFF TGCAGTGCTGCTCAAGACGGAGGCAATGAGCAGTTCTTC
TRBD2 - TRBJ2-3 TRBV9 CASSVEGTSASTDTQYF TGTGCCAGCAGCGTAGAGGGGACTAGCGCTAGCACAGATACGCAGTATTTT
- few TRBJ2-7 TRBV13 CASRTNPKREQYF TGTGCCAGCAGAACTAACCCTAAACGAGAGCAGTACTTC